This TCR beta chain was found in a study of T cell repertoires in cytomegalovirus infection. Background on the study: Well-studied HLA-B-restricted CMV epitopes were used in the study alongside recently identified HLA-C-restricted ones. Matching HLA type, along with CMV infection, was indicated by public TCR beta signatures. Study-level findings and limits: CMV-specific TCR beta clonotypes restricted by HLA-C were the ones dominating the ex vivo response.

Notes on this clonotype: What it binds is not known.

Trimming pared 6 bases from V and 10 bases from J, leaving 18 bases between. This CDR3 contains 13 residues. Looked up from germline, CDR1 is MNHNY and CDR2 is SVGAGI (reference sequence). Each CDR3 protein gets one entry after TCRdb re-called the reads with MiXCR. This sample carries about 830,000 distinct CDR3 sequences, about 30% of them seen once, and the ten largest clones take around 11%. The V gene is TRBV6-6, the J gene TRBJ1-1, with D possibly TRBD1 on 5 matching bases. The source was cultured CD8+ T cells from PBMCs, collected from culture after CMV antigen stimulation. This clonotype was obtained from a human donor in good health (CMV status not recorded). Some clones in this sample may be carry-over from other donors' samples. CDR3 in amino acids: CASRPSVGGGAFF. CDR3 nucleotides: TGTGCCAGCAGGCCGTCAGTCGGGGGGGGAGCTTTCTTT.